The clone carrying this T cell receptor (beta chain) was observed a few times. Antigen: not known. Germline V gene lookup returns CDR1 SGHDN and CDR2 FVKESK. This CDR3 is 15 amino acids long. V shed 8 bases and J shed 1 base, with 17 bases lying between them. Using immunoSEQ multiplex PCR, the repertoire was profiled, and TCRdb retains in-frame clones only, with some absent. The data contain about 350,000 clones, around 87% of them singletons. The source of the sample is a study of cytomegalovirus exposure and HLA in healthy donors. Broader study findings: Using the classifier, cytomegalovirus status was reportedly diagnosed with high specificity and sensitivity.

The sequenced sample consisted of PBMCs. The receptor's source is a woman aged 25 to 39 in good health and CMV-seropositive. J is TRBJ1-1 and V is TRBV14; D may be TRBD1 (6 bases). CDR3 amino acids: CASSLIDRKNTEAFF. In nucleotides, the CDR3 is TGTGCCAGCTCACTAATAGACAGGAAGAACACTGAAGCTTTCTTT.